Listed below are T cell receptor beta chains from one sample, sequenced in a study of OX40 agonist ivuxolimab in advanced cancers. TCRdb's copy holds only in-frame clones and misses some; the assay was immunoSEQ multiplex PCR. This sample has some 30,000 clones, with roughly 82% found just once. Specimen: CD4+ or CD8+ T cells sorted from blood, collected in a trial of the OX40 agonist ivuxolimab. These receptors all come from an adult with an advanced solid tumor such as melanoma, head and neck, liver or kidney cancer. CDR3s include the opening cysteine and the closing phenylalanine or tryptophan. Each record gives: V gene, clone size, D gene, J gene, CDR3 protein, CDR3 DNA. A D gene is named only where the DNA matches it firmly. Clone size is not always given. Where it is, it says once, few, many or a class for expanded clones.

TRBV28	.	TRBD1	TRBJ2-7	CASSLWDRVHEQYF	TGTGCCAGCAGTTTGTGGGACAGGGTCCACGAGCAGTACTTC
TRBV5-6	.	TRBD1	TRBJ1-5	CASSSTGVGQPQHF	TGTGCCAGCAGCTCAACAGGGGTAGGTCAGCCCCAGCATTTT
TRBV7-9	.	.	TRBJ2-3	CASSFSTYGHDTQYF	TGTGCCAGCAGCTTTTCGACTTACGGACATGATACGCAGTATTTT
TRBV29-1	once	TRBD1	TRBJ2-1	CSVEDWTGVSYNEQFF	TGCAGCGTTGAAGATTGGACAGGGGTATCCTACAATGAGCAGTTCTTC
TRBV7-3	.	.	TRBJ1-2	CASSPHRGATNYGYTF	TGTGCCAGCAGCCCCCATCGGGGGGCGACGAACTATGGCTACACCTTC
TRBV7-2	.	.	TRBJ1-1	CASSITGSGTEAFF	TGTGCCAGCAGCATTACAGGGTCGGGAACTGAAGCTTTCTTT
TRBV6-5	once	.	TRBJ1-2	CASSYRGGDYGYTF	TGTGCCAGCAGTTACCGAGGGGGGGACTATGGCTACACCTTC
TRBV28	.	TRBD1	TRBJ2-7	CASSLHGTGVPYEQYF	TGTGCCAGCAGTTTACATGGGACAGGGGTTCCCTACGAGCAGTACTTC
TRBV6-6	.	.	TRBJ1-2	CASTPLQTNYGYTF	TGTGCCAGCACCCCATTACAGACAAACTATGGCTACACCTTC
TRBV9	.	.	TRBJ2-1	CASSGLQGHEQFF	TGTGCCAGCAGCGGCCTACAGGGCCATGAGCAGTTCTTC
TRBV7-3	.	.	TRBJ2-7	CASSFGGPLDEQYF	TGTGCCAGCAGCTTCGGGGGTCCTTTGGACGAGCAGTACTTC